The 22 T cell receptor beta chains below all came from one sample that was sequenced in a study of blood T cell repertoires in COVID-19. The assay was immunoSEQ multiplex PCR, and TCRdb's table has in-frame clones only and misses some. Among around 300,000 clones listed, 75% to 95% were seen once. The sample taken for sequencing was peripheral blood. The receptor source for this set is a woman in her thirties with COVID-19, enrolled during active disease.

The chain uses TRBV5-1 and TRBJ1-3; perhaps TRBD1 as D (5 bases). The CDR3 loop spans 16 amino acids. The V end was cut by 4 bases, the J end by 4 bases, with 18 bases between. Per germline, CDR1 SGHRS and CDR2 YFSETQ. CDR3 nucleotides: TGCGCCAGCAGCATCAGTCCAGGGACTACCGGAAACACCATATATTTT. As protein: CASSISPGTTGNTIYF.

The chain employs TRBV7-9 and TRBJ1-3; 11 positions agree with TRBD1. The ends lost 6 bases at V and 0 bases at J; junction bases unmatched: 7. Germline values: CDR1 SEHNR, CDR2 FQNEAQ (reference sequence). CDR3 length equals 17 residues. Here the CDR3 reads CASRRTGGLSSGNTIYF. DNA for the CDR3: TGTGCCAGCAGGCGGACAGGGGGCCTTTCCTCTGGAAACACCATATATTTT.

The rearrangement links TRBV7-3 to TRBJ2-3; 7 bases fit TRBD2. This CDR3 has 16 residues. Losses at the gene ends were 3 bases for V and 4 bases for J; bases not matched to a gene: 10. Per the germline V gene, CDR1 is SGHTA and CDR2 is FQGTGA. The CDR3 spells CASSLGGGPEADTQYF. CDR3 in DNA: TGTGCCAGCAGCTTGGGGGGAGGGCCGGAGGCAGATACGCAGTATTTT.

This chain connects TRBV30 to TRBJ2-1, with 10 bases identical to TRBD2. Trimming cost V 2 bases and J 8 bases; bases outside gene matches: 6. The CDR3 is made up of 14 amino acids. CDR1 GTSNPN and CDR2 SVGIG come from the germline V gene (reference sequence). The CDR3 DNA sequence: TGTGCCTGGAGTAGCCAGCGGGAGGGATATGAGCAGTTCTTC. Protein product: CAWSSQREGYEQFF.

This clone has more than one count but fewer than ten. The chain links TRBV24-1 to TRBJ2-2; 7 positions match TRBD2. Unmatched junction bases numbered 9, after V lost 9 bases and J lost 3 bases. CDR3 length: 15 residues. CDR1 and CDR2 from the germline V gene are KGHDR and SFDVKD. CDR3 DNA sequence: TGTGCCACCCAACGGGGGGAAACGGACACCGGGGAGCTGTTTTTT. This encodes CATQRGETDTGELFF.

V and J are TRBV6-5 and TRBJ2-7; tentative D call: TRBD2 (6 bases). V lost 2 bases and J lost 3, with 11 bases in between. Per the germline V gene, CDR1 is MNHEY and CDR2 is SVGAGI. This CDR3 has 14 amino acids. The CDR3: CASSYTGGVYEQYF. CDR3 sequence (DNA): TGTGCCAGCAGTTACACTGGCGGGGTCTACGAGCAGTACTTC.

This chain connects TRBV3-1 (or the pseudogene TRBV3-2) to TRBJ1-2, with D perhaps TRBD1 (5 bases). Per germline, CDR1 LGHDT and CDR2 YNNKEL (reference sequence). This CDR3 has 14 amino acids. V was clipped by 0 bases and J by 4 bases, with 9 bases between them. CDR3 protein: CASSQDLTVYGYTF. For the CDR3, the DNA is TGTGCCAGCAGCCAAGATTTGACAGTCTATGGCTACACCTTC.

The chain carries TRBV7-9 and TRBJ1-1, with a tentative D call TRBD1 (6 bases). The CDR3 sequence is 17 residues long. V gave up 4 bases and J gave up 4 bases, with 22 bases separating them. Germline CDR1 reads SEHNR; CDR2 reads FQNEAQ (reference sequence). CDR3 protein: CASSSPARGHRGTEAFF. The CDR3 nucleotides are TGTGCCAGCAGCTCCCCCGCCCGGGGACACAGAGGCACTGAAGCTTTCTTT.

The V gene is TRBV7-2, the J gene TRBJ2-3; 12 bases line up with TRBD2. Germline CDR1 and CDR2: SGHTA and FQGNSA. CDR3 length: 15 amino acids. V trimming: 8 bases; J trimming: 7 bases; junction bases outside the gene matches: 10. CDR3 protein: CASGKTSGSRNTQYF. The CDR3 region has the DNA TGTGCCAGCGGAAAGACTAGCGGGAGTAGAAATACGCAGTATTTT.

The genes are TRBV2 and TRBJ2-5; TRBD2 matches at 8 bases. This CDR3 region has 15 residues. The germline gives CDR1 SNHLY, CDR2 FYNNEI. V was clipped by 3 bases and J by 5 bases; unmatched bases: 8. The CDR3 DNA sequence: TGTGCCAGCAGTGAGACAGCGGGAGTTGGGGAGACCCAGTACTTC. Translating gives CASSETAGVGETQYF.

V usage is TRBV2 and J usage is TRBJ2-3, with 10 bases aligning to TRBD1. This CDR3 is built from 16 residues. From germline, CDR1 is SNHLY and CDR2 FYNNEI. J was trimmed by 5 bases and V by 4 bases; bases with no gene match: 9. Written as DNA, the CDR3 is TGTGCCAGCAGTGGAGACCGGGACAGGGGTGAAGATACGCAGTATTTT. Encoded protein: CASSGDRDRGEDTQYF.

The chain couples TRBV4-1 to TRBJ2-1; TRBD2 aligns across 7 bases. CDR1 is MGHRA and CDR2 is YSYEKL in the germline V gene. The ends lost 1 base at V and 3 bases at J; junction bases unmatched: 3. CDR3 length equals 15 residues. CDR3 nucleotides: TGCGCCAGCAGCCAAGCGGCGGGAGACTACAATGAGCAGTTCTTC. Amino acids: CASSQAAGDYNEQFF.

This rearrangement joins TRBV7-2 to TRBJ2-1; possible D gene TRBD1, 6 bases. This CDR3 region has 13 residues. Trimming cost V 5 bases and J 4 bases, with 9 bases left between them. The germline V gene encodes CDR1 SGHTA and CDR2 FQGNSA. The DNA for the CDR3 is TGTGCCAGCAGCATTGACAGGTACAATGAGCAGTTCTTC. This codes for CASSIDRYNEQFF.

V gene TRBV9 combines with J gene TRBJ1-2; the match to TRBD1 covers 9 bases. Germline loops: CDR1 SGDLS, CDR2 YYNGEE. CDR3 length: 17 residues. The J segment lost 8 bases and the V segment lost 0 bases, leaving 14 bases of the junction unmatched. In DNA form, the CDR3 reads TGTGCCAGCAGCGTAGAGAGGAGGGGGGACAGGGCGGACGGCTACACCTTC. Translating gives CASSVERRGDRADGYTF. Together with reference TRBV9 and TRBJ1-2, the CDR3 gives the full variable domain: DSGVTQTPKHLITATGQRVTLRCSPRSGDLSVYWYQQSLDQGLQFLIQYYNGEERAKGNILERFSAQQFPDLHSELNLSSLELGDSALYFCASSVERRGDRADGYTFGSGTRLTVV.

J is TRBJ2-1 and V is TRBV7-3; 12 bases align to TRBD1. V lost 4 bases to trimming and J lost 4 bases; unmatched junction nucleotides: 5. CDR1 is SGHTA and CDR2 is FQGTGA in the germline V gene. The CDR3 length is 16 residues. The CDR3 loop reads CASSSSGQGAYNEQFF. CDR3 DNA sequence: TGTGCCAGCAGCTCATCGGGACAGGGGGCGTACAATGAGCAGTTCTTC.

This clone has just one count. The CDR3 coding sequence is TGTGCCAGTAGTATAGCCGTCTTCAATGAGCAGTTCTTC. Translation gives CASSIAVFNEQFF. The rearrangement uses TRBV19 and TRBJ2-1; D is uncertain. Germline V gene data show CDR1 as LNHDA and CDR2 as SQIVND (reference sequence). V lost 1 base, J lost 6 bases, and 7 bases lay in between. The CDR3 consists of 13 residues.

The rearrangement joins TRBV5-4 to TRBJ2-1, with D perhaps TRBD2 (5 bases). This CDR3 contains 15 residues. CDR1 is SGHNT, CDR2 YYREEE, per germline (reference sequence). Between the trimmed V and J ends, which lost 4 bases and 0 bases, there was a span of 11 bases. This CDR3 is CASSRRTGSYNEQFF. CDR3 bases: TGTGCCAGCAGCCGGCGGACTGGCTCCTACAATGAGCAGTTCTTC.

This clone was recorded once. CDR3 in DNA: TGTGCCACCAGCAGAGAGGGAGGAACACTTCAAGAGACCCAGTACTTC. This encodes CATSREGGTLQETQYF. The chain carries TRBV15 and TRBJ2-5; tentative D call: TRBD2 (6 bases). In germline, CDR1 is LNHNV, CDR2 YYDKDF (reference sequence). The CDR3 totals 16 residues. Trimming took off 0 bases at V and 2 bases at J, with 13 bases between the two ends.

The chain is built from TRBV6-2 or TRBV6-3 and TRBJ2-5; the match to TRBD2 covers 7 bases. V was clipped by 2 bases and J by 4 bases; unmatched bases: 10. The germline V gene has CDR1 MNHEY and CDR2 SVGEGT. CDR3 size: 16 residues. CDR3 DNA: TGTGCCAGCAGTTACCTCCCGGTGGGGGGGAGAGAGACCCAGTACTTC. Translating it yields CASSYLPVGGRETQYF.

The rearrangement joins TRBV10-1 to TRBJ2-3; D remains ambiguous. In germline, CDR1 is WNHNN, CDR2 SYGVQD (reference sequence). V lost 3 bases, J lost 3 bases, and 10 bases lay in between. The CDR3 is made up of 14 amino acids. DNA of the CDR3: TGCGCCAGCAGTGAACAGTCTTGGACAGATACGCAGTATTTT. Protein sequence: CASSEQSWTDTQYF.

The chain is built from TRBV2 and TRBJ2-7, with TRBD1 identical over 11 bases. J was trimmed by 2 bases and V by 7 bases; bases with no gene match: 4. The germline CDR1 and CDR2 sequences are SNHLY and FYNNEI. The CDR3 contains 14 residues. The CDR3 nucleotides are TGTGCCAGCACCTCGGACAGGGGGCCCTACGAGCAGTACTTC. Translation gives CASTSDRGPYEQYF.

To note about this clone: Other DNA sequences in this specimen translate into the identical CDR3. CDR3 protein: CASSSGGDYNEQFF. The CDR3 bases are TGTGCCAGTAGTAGTGGCGGGGACTACAATGAGCAGTTCTTC. This chain joins TRBV19 and TRBJ2-1; tentatively, D is TRBD2 (6 bases). Trimming removed 4 bases from V and 3 bases from J, with 10 bases in between. Germline values: CDR1 LNHDA, CDR2 SQIVND (reference sequence). This CDR3 region has 14 residues.